Below are 23 T cell receptor beta chains sequenced from a single sample in a study of cytomegalovirus exposure and HLA in healthy donors. In the PCR, 60 Vbeta and 13 Jbeta primers were used. The method was immunoSEQ multiplex PCR; TCRdb's version includes in-frame clones alone and lacks a portion of them. The sample has some 110,000 clones; 70% to 80% are singletons. Sequencing used PBMCs. The receptors come from a man over 45 in good health and CMV-seropositive.

The chain employs TRBV6-5 and TRBJ2-5; D perhaps matches TRBD1 (5 bases). The V gene's germline CDR1 is MNHEY and CDR2 SVGAGI. The CDR3 consists of 15 residues. Trimming pared 2 bases from V and 5 bases from J, leaving 15 bases between. CDR3: CASSYGRAETETQYF. In nucleotides, the CDR3 is TGTGCCAGCAGTTACGGCAGGGCCGAGACGGAGACCCAGTACTTC.

This clone has a handful of counts. The chain joins TRBV2 to TRBJ1-4; 8 bases are a match to TRBD1. Trimming cost V 7 bases and J 5 bases; bases outside gene matches: 3. From germline, CDR1 is SNHLY and CDR2 FYNNEI. The CDR3 sequence is 13 residues long. CDR3 sequence (DNA): TGTGCCAGCAATAGACAGGGGAATGAAAAACTGTTTTTT. It translates to CASNRQGNEKLFF. The whole variable domain, remainder taken from reference TRBV2 and TRBJ1-4, is EPEVTQTPSHQVTQMGQEVILRCVPISNHLYFYWYRQILGQKVEFLVSFYNNEISEKSEIFDDQFSVERPDGSNFTLKIRSTKLEDSAMYFCASNRQGNEKLFFGSGTQLSVL.

This clone was seen once. The rearrangement uses TRBV10-2 and TRBJ2-7; TRBD1 aligns across 7 bases. The CDR3 extends over 13 amino acids. Germline V lookup: CDR1 WSHSY, CDR2 SAAADI. The junction had 5 bases not matched to a gene; V was cut back by 6 bases and J by 3 bases. The CDR3 region is CASSEGQRYEQYF. The CDR3 DNA is TGCGCCAGCAGCGAGGGACAGCGCTACGAGCAGTACTTC.

The J gene is TRBJ2-7, the V gene TRBV5-4; 8 positions match TRBD1. The V gene's germline CDR1 is SGHNT and CDR2 YYREEE (reference sequence). V lost 4 bases, J lost 0 bases, and 6 bases stayed unmatched. This CDR3 region has 15 residues. The CDR3 loop is CASSPGQASSYEQYF. Here the CDR3 DNA reads TGTGCCAGCAGCCCGGGACAGGCGAGCTCCTACGAGCAGTACTTC.

On this clone itself: Distinct nucleotide sequences in the sample also encode this CDR3. The rearrangement uses TRBV28 and TRBJ1-1, with 8 bases lining up with TRBD1. The CDR3 contains 14 residues. Trimming cost V 4 bases and J 10 bases; bases outside gene matches: 11. Germline lookup yields CDR1 MDHEN and CDR2 SYDVKM. The CDR3 spells CASSSQTGAGGAFF. CDR3 DNA sequence: TGTGCCAGCAGTTCCCAGACAGGGGCTGGCGGAGCTTTCTTT.

The V call is TRBV6-5, the J call TRBJ1-6; 7 positions agree with TRBD1. The germline V gene has CDR1 MNHEY and CDR2 SVGAGI. This CDR3 is 14 amino acids long. Trimming at V came to 6 bases and at J to 7 bases, leaving 6 bases not matched to a gene. The CDR3 region is CASSRTGVNSPLHF. CDR3 nucleotide sequence: TGTGCCAGCAGCCGTACAGGGGTAAATTCACCCCTCCACTTT.

CDR3 sequence reads: CAWSHLAKNIQYF. Written as DNA, the CDR3 is TGTGCCTGGAGCCATTTAGCCAAAAACATTCAGTACTTC. This chain joins TRBV30 and TRBJ2-4, with D hard to call. This CDR3 is 13 amino acids long. Trimming removed 3 bases at V and 0 bases at J, with 6 bases between. Germline V CDR1 and CDR2: GTSNPN, SVGIG (reference sequence).

A remark on this clone: This CDR3 is also generated by other DNA sequences in the sample. The V call is TRBV29-1, the J call TRBJ2-3; D is unresolved. V lost 6 bases and J lost 6, with 22 bases in between. The CDR3 has 15 residues. CDR1 SQVTM and CDR2 ANQGSEA come from the germline V gene. In DNA form, the CDR3 reads TGCAGCGTCGCAACGGCTAGTTCTAATTCTGATACGCAGTATTTT. Translation gives CSVATASSNSDTQYF.

This clone was observed a handful of times. J is TRBJ1-1 and V is TRBV9, with D possibly matching TRBD1 (6 bases). This CDR3 is 15 amino acids long. Trimming took 2 bases from V and 3 from J, leaving 14 bases between them. Germline CDR1 reads SGDLS; CDR2 reads YYNGEE. The CDR3 loop is CASSVGQLPDTEAFF. The CDR3 region has the DNA TGTGCCAGCAGCGTCGGACAGCTACCGGACACTGAAGCTTTCTTT. The full variable domain, rest sourced from reference TRBV9 and TRBJ1-1, is DSGVTQTPKHLITATGQRVTLRCSPRSGDLSVYWYQQSLDQGLQFLIQYYNGEERAKGNILERFSAQQFPDLHSELNLSSLELGDSALYFCASSVGQLPDTEAFFGQGTRLTVV.

The chain links TRBV7-2 to TRBJ1-1; D not certain. Germline V gives CDR1 SGHTA, CDR2 FQGNSA. V was pared by 5 bases and J by 2 bases, with 12 bases between. The CDR3 consists of 14 residues. The DNA for the CDR3 is TGTGCCAGCAGCCACGGACTGGGTAACACTGAAGCTTTCTTT. Protein product: CASSHGLGNTEAFF.

The chain has TRBV20-1 and TRBJ2-5; perhaps TRBD1 as D (5 bases). The CDR3 runs 11 residues. The germline gives CDR1 DFQATT, CDR2 SNEGSKA (reference sequence). The CDR3 is CRPAGQETQYF. In nucleotides, the CDR3 is TGCAGGCCGGCAGGGCAAGAGACCCAGTACTTC.

Details on this clone: One end of the junction varies from germline; a read error may be responsible. The V gene is TRBV7-3, the J gene TRBJ2-2; 7 nucleotides align to TRBD2. The CDR3 runs to 15 residues. Germline values: CDR1 SGHTA, CDR2 FQGTGA. CDR3 coding DNA: TGTGCCAGCAGCTTCAGTGGTACTAGCGCGGGGGAACTGTTTTTT. Translation: CASSFSGTSAGELFF.

This sequence joins TRBV5-4 and TRBJ2-2; no firm D call. Trimming left V 0 bases short and J 0 bases short, with 6 bases between. The CDR3 is 15 amino acids. CDR1 and CDR2 from the germline V gene are SGHNT and YYREEE (reference sequence). Written as DNA, the CDR3 is TGTGCCAGCAGCTTGGCTCTAGCGAACACCGGGGAGCTGTTTTTT. It specifies CASSLALANTGELFF.

This chain links TRBV6-4 with TRBJ1-5, with D unclear. This CDR3 spans 13 amino acids. V lost 5 bases and J lost 3, with 8 bases in between. Looked up from germline, CDR1 is MRHNA and CDR2 is SNTAGT. The CDR3: CASSHGFNQPQHF. The CDR3 DNA reads TGTGCCAGCAGTCATGGCTTCAATCAGCCCCAGCATTTT.

The V gene is TRBV5-1, the J gene TRBJ1-4; D possibly corresponds to TRBD1 (6 bases). Looked up from germline, CDR1 is SGHRS and CDR2 is YFSETQ. This CDR3 is built from 15 residues. Trimming pared 1 base from V and 4 bases from J, leaving 11 bases between. CDR3 bases: TGCGCCAGCAGCTTGACAGGGTGGGATAATGAAAAACTGTTTTTT. Residues: CASSLTGWDNEKLFF.

The chain carries TRBV18 and TRBJ2-3; 11 bases map to TRBD2. CDR1 KGHSH and CDR2 LQKENI come from the germline V gene. The V and J ends lost 4 bases and 3 bases, in that order; junction bases with no gene match: 3. This CDR3 is 15 amino acids long. The CDR3 region has the DNA TGTGCCAGCTCACGGGCTAGCGGGAGGACAGATACGCAGTATTTT. This encodes CASSRASGRTDTQYF.

In its sample, this clone was seen once. This chain uses TRBV5-1 with TRBJ2-2; D is perhaps TRBD1 (6 bases). V lost 0 bases and J 4 bases, leaving 13 bases between the germline ends. CDR1 and CDR2 from the germline V gene are SGHRS and YFSETQ. CDR3 length equals 16 residues. The CDR3 sequence: CASSLVPRGSTGELFF. The CDR3, as DNA: TGCGCCAGCAGCTTGGTCCCCAGGGGCAGCACCGGGGAGCTGTTTTTT.

As DNA, the CDR3 is TGCGCCAGCAGCCCGGAGGCCGGCCCATGGCATGGCTACACCTTC. Protein sequence: CASSPEAGPWHGYTF. The rearrangement uses TRBV5-1 and TRBJ1-2; D is ambiguous. V was trimmed by 4 bases and J by 6 bases, leaving 19 bases between them. The V gene's germline CDR1 is SGHRS and CDR2 YFSETQ. This CDR3 has 15 amino acids.

This rearrangement joins TRBV5-1 to TRBJ2-1; 10 bases map to TRBD2. The CDR3 sequence is 17 residues long. V dropped 1 base and J dropped 0; count of bases not matched to a gene: 4. CDR1 is SGHRS and CDR2 is YFSETQ in the germline V gene. The CDR3 is CASSLKLAGRSYNEQFF. The DNA for the CDR3 is TGCGCCAGCAGCTTGAAACTAGCGGGGCGCTCCTACAATGAGCAGTTCTTC.

The chain carries TRBV19 and TRBJ2-6; perhaps TRBD1 as D (6 bases). Trimming shortened V by 2 bases and J by 4 bases, and 15 bases separated the two germline ends. This CDR3 has 17 amino acids. Looked up from germline, CDR1 is LNHDA and CDR2 is SQIVND (reference sequence). The CDR3 sequence: CASSIHRTVAGANVLTF. The CDR3 DNA is TGTGCCAGTAGTATACACCGGACAGTCGCGGGGGCCAACGTCCTGACTTTC.

The CDR3 DNA is TGTGCCAGCAGCTTAGAACCGGGGGCTGAAGCTTTCTTT. This sequence encodes CASSLEPGAEAFF. V is TRBV7-6 and J is TRBJ1-1; possible D gene TRBD1, 5 bases. CDR1 and CDR2 (germline): SGHVS, FNYEAQ. V lost 1 base, J lost 6 bases, and 9 bases lay in between. The CDR3 is made up of 13 amino acids.

The genes are TRBV2 and TRBJ1-1; D is unclear. CDR1 SNHLY and CDR2 FYNNEI come from the germline V gene. The CDR3 consists of 11 residues. Deletions cut 3 bases from V and 5 bases from J, with 4 bases between. This CDR3 is CASSDRTEAFF. The CDR3 region has the DNA TGTGCCAGCAGTGATCGGACTGAAGCTTTCTTT.

The rearrangement links TRBV29-1 to TRBJ1-1; D may be TRBD1 (6 bases). Germline V lookup: CDR1 SQVTM, CDR2 ANQGSEA. This CDR3 spans 12 amino acids. V was cut by 6 bases and J by 1 base, with 9 bases left in between. The CDR3 sequence: CSVGTPNTEAFF. CDR3 DNA: TGCAGCGTAGGGACACCGAACACTGAAGCTTTCTTT.